This record covers a single TCR beta chain. Its cognate antigen is unknown. The data derive from a study of T cell repertoires in cytomegalovirus infection. Trimming stripped 6 bases from V and 1 base from J, with 17 bases between. The CDR3 has 16 residues. In germline, CDR1 is MDHEN, CDR2 SYDVKM. MiXCR, run by TCRdb on the reads, gives a single entry per CDR3 protein. The sample shows 84,000 or so distinct CDR3 sequences, roughly half of them seen only once. V usage is TRBV28 and J usage is TRBJ2-3; D might be TRBD1 (7 bases). Source: CD8+ T cells from cultured PBMCs, taken from culture after CMV antigen stimulation. The sequence came from a human donor in good health (CMV status not recorded). Some clones in this sample may be carry-over from other donors' samples. CDR3 nucleotide sequence: TGTGCCAGCAGCCGGGGGACAGTGCTGGGCACAGATACGCAGTATTTT. It encodes CASSRGTVLGTDTQYF.